The entry that follows covers one T cell receptor (beta chain) sequence. Its antigen is currently unknown. In the PCR, 60 Vbeta and 13 Jbeta primers were used. The authors' processing: Tens of millions of unique TCR beta chains, roughly 11 million shared, were counted in a later analysis. The assay was immunoSEQ multiplex PCR, and TCRdb's table has in-frame clones only and misses some. Clone size and the V and J calls come from that table; the DNA yielded D and trimming. The table has approximately 140,000 clones, about three quarters seen once. The sample belongs to a study of cytomegalovirus exposure and HLA in healthy donors. Study-wide results and limits: Later analysis suggested most CMV-associated TCR beta chains were HLA-restricted.

Germline V gives CDR1 KGHSH, CDR2 LQKENI. The CDR3 totals 15 residues. The V and J ends lost 3 bases and 9 bases, in that order; junction bases with no gene match: 6. The TCR originated in a woman aged 40 to 50 in good health and CMV-seronegative. The sample consisted of PBMCs. The chain joins TRBV18 to TRBJ1-6; 9 positions agree with TRBD1. The CDR3 DNA follows: TGTGCCAGCTCACCTGGGACAGGGACGGCTTCACCCCTCCACTTT. Amino acids: CASSPGTGTASPLHF.